This T cell receptor beta chain was profiled in a study of blood T cell repertoires in COVID-19. Study-level information: PBMCs, B-cell-depleted T cells, or T cells provided the cDNA or gDNA that made up the material.

The method was immunoSEQ multiplex PCR; TCRdb's version includes in-frame clones alone and lacks a portion of them. The sample consists of around 230,000 clones, approximately 87% of them appearing once. Germline V lookup: CDR1 GTSNPN, CDR2 SVGIG (reference sequence). The CDR3 covers 12 residues. V lost 4 bases to trimming and J lost 5 bases, with 11 bases between them. Source material: peripheral blood. The gene calls are TRBV30 and TRBJ1-2; D not certain. The clonotype originates from a woman between 70 and 85 years old with active or convalescent COVID-19. The CDR3 coding sequence is TGTGCCTGGACCCTCCCCGGTTATGGCTACACCTTC. Residues: CAWTLPGYGYTF.